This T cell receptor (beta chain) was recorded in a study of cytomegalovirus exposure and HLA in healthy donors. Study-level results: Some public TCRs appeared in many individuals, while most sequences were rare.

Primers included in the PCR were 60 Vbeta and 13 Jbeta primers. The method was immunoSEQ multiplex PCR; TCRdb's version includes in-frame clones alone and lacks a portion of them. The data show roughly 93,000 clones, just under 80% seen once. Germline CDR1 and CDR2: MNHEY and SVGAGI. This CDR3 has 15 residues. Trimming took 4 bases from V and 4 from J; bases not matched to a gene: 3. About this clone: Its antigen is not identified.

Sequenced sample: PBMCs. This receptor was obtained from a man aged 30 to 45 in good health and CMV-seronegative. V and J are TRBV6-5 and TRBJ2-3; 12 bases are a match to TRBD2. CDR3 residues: CASSSSGGAPDTQYF. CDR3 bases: TGTGCCAGCAGTTCTAGCGGGGGGGCACCAGATACGCAGTATTTT.